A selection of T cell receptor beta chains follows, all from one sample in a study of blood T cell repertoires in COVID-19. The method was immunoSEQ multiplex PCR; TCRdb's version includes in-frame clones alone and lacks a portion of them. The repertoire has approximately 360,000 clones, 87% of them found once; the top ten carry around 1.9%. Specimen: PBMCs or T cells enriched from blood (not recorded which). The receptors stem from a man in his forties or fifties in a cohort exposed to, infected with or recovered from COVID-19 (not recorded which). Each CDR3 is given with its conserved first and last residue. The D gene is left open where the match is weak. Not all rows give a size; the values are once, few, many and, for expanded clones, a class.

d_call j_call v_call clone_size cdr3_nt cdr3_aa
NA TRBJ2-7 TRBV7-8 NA TGTGCCAGCAGCTTTGGAGGGAGGTACGAGCAGTACTTC CASSFGGRYEQYF
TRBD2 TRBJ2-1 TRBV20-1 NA TGCAGTGCTAGTTCTGTGACTAGCGGGAACAATGAGCAGTTCTTC CSASSVTSGNNEQFF
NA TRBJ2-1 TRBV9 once TGTGCCAGCAGCGTAGGGGGCGACCTGGGTCGTGAGCAGTTCTTC CASSVGGDLGREQFF
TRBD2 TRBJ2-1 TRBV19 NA TGTGCCAGTAGTATAGGGGGTTCTAGCGGGACTCACAATGAGCAGTTCTTC CASSIGGSSGTHNEQFF
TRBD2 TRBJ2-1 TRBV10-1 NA TGCGCCAGCCTCAGGGGGTACGGGACTAGCGGGAGAAATGAGCAGTTCTTC CASLRGYGTSGRNEQFF
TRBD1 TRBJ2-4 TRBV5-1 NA TGCGCCAGCAGCCTGGGACAGGGGGGAGACATTCAGTACTTC CASSLGQGGDIQYF
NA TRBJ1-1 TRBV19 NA TGTGCCAGTAGTACCCAGGGTGTCAGCACTGAAGCTTTCTTT CASSTQGVSTEAFF
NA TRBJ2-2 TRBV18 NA TGTGCCAGCTCACCTTCAGGGGATACCGGGGAGCTGTTTTTT CASSPSGDTGELFF
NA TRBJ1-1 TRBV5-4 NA TGTGCCAGCAGCTTCGCCCGGGGTCGGTACACTGAAGCTTTCTTT CASSFARGRYTEAFF
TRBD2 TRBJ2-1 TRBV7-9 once TGTGCCAGCAGCGTGACTAGCGGGAGTGGCTACAATGAGCAGTTCTTC CASSVTSGSGYNEQFF
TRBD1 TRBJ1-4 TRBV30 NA TGTGCCCTTAAGCCGACAGGGTGGAGTGAAAAACTGTTTTTT CALKPTGWSEKLFF
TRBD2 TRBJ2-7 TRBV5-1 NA TGCGCCAGCAGCTTGGGAATAGGGACTAGCGGGAGATACGAGCAGTACTTC CASSLGIGTSGRYEQYF
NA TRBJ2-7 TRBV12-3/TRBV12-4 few TGTGCCAGCAGTTTGCCTAGCTCCTACGAGCAGTACTTC CASSLPSSYEQYF
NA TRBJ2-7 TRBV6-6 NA TGTGCCAGCAGTCCTATTACCGGGACACCAAACTCCTACGAGCAGTACTTC CASSPITGTPNSYEQYF
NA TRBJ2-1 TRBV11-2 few TGTGCCAGCAGCTTAGAAGAGGGTTGGGATGAGCAGTTCTTC CASSLEEGWDEQFF
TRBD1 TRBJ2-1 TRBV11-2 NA TGTGCCAGCAGCTTGGGACAGGGGAACTCCTACAATGAGCAGTTCTTC CASSLGQGNSYNEQFF
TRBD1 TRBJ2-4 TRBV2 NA TGTGCCAGCAGCCCAGGACAGGGGAACATTCAGTACTTC CASSPGQGNIQYF
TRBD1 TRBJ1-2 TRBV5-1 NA TGCGCCAGCAGCCCGGGACAGTCAGCGAGTGGCTACACCTTC CASSPGQSASGYTF
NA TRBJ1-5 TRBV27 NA TGTGCCAGCGGCCGTCCTTATAGCAATCAGCCCCAGCATTTT CASGRPYSNQPQHF
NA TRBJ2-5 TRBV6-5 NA TGTGCCAGCAGTTACACTCCTGGACTGGGCGAGACCCAGTACTTC CASSYTPGLGETQYF
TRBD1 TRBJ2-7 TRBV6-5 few TGTGCCAGCAGTTACTCGGGCAGGGGGAACGAGCAGTACTTC CASSYSGRGNEQYF
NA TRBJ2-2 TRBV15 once TGTGCCACCGGTCCTGAGACTTCTCTGGCGAACACCGGGGAGCTGTTTTTT CATGPETSLANTGELFF
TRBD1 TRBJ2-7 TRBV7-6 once TGTGCCAGCAGCTCGGGACAGGGGAGGAACGAGCAGTACTTC CASSSGQGRNEQYF
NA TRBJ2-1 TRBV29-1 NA TGCAGCGTCCTCGTGATTGGGGCGCGGAACAATGAGCAGTTCTTC CSVLVIGARNNEQFF
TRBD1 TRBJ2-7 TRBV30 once TGTGCCTGGGGGACAGGGCCTCGCGAGCAGTACTTC CAWGTGPREQYF
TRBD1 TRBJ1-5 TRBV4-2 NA TGTGCCAGCAGCCAAGTAACAGGGGTTGGGCAGCCCCAGCATTTT CASSQVTGVGQPQHF
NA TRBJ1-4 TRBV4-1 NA TGCGCCAGCAGCCAAGACGGGACTCCGGGTGAAAAACTGTTTTTT CASSQDGTPGEKLFF
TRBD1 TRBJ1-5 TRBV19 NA TGTGCCAGTAGTATAGTCTCCGACAGGGGCAATCAGCCCCAGCATTTT CASSIVSDRGNQPQHF
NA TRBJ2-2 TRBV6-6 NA TGTGCCAGCAAAGCGGACCGAACCGGGGAGCTGTTTTTT CASKADRTGELFF
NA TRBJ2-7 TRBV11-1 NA TGTGCCAGCAGAGACCGGGACAAGGGGGGGGACGAGCAGTACTTC CASRDRDKGGDEQYF
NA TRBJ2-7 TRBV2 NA TGTGCCAGCACGAAGGACTACCACGAGCAGTACTTC CASTKDYHEQYF
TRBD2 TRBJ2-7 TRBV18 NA TGTGCCAGCTCACCACTAGCGGGAGGGCCCTACGAGCAGTACTTC CASSPLAGGPYEQYF
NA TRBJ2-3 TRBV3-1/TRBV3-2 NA TGTGCCAGCAGCCAAGATCGGGGAACCACAGATACGCAGTATTTT CASSQDRGTTDTQYF
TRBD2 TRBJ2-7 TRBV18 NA TGTGCCAGCTCACTAGGGACTAGCGAAACCTACGAGCAGTACTTC CASSLGTSETYEQYF
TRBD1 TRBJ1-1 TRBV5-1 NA TGCGCCAGCAGCGGCGAACAGGGGAGAGGGACTGAAGCTTTCTTT CASSGEQGRGTEAFF
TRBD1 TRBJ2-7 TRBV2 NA TGTGCCAGCACGGCCGGGACAGGGGAGCAGTACTTC CASTAGTGEQYF
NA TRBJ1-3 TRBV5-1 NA TGCGCCAGCAGCTTGGCCGTCGGGAGAGAAAACACCATATATTTT CASSLAVGRENTIYF
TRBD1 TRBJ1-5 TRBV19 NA TGTGCCAGTAGTGCATCGACAGGGGCCTATCATCAGCCCCAGCATTTT CASSASTGAYHQPQHF
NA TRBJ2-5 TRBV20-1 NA TGCAGTGCTAGTGCGGGAATGTACCAAGAGACCCAGTACTTC CSASAGMYQETQYF
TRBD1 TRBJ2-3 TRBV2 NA TGTGCCAGCTCTTCACAGGGGGCAAGGGTCGGAGATACGCAGTATTTT CASSSQGARVGDTQYF
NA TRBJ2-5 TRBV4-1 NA TGCGCCAGCAGCCAAGGGGTGGGAGCGACGGAGGAGACCCAGTACTTC CASSQGVGATEETQYF
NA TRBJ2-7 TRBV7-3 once TGTGCCAGCAGCTTAACACCAGGGTACGAGCAGTACTTC CASSLTPGYEQYF
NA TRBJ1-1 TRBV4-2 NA TGTGCCAGCACCGAAGACAGGTTGTACACTGAAGCTTTCTTT CASTEDRLYTEAFF
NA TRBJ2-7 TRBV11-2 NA TGTGCCAGCAGTTGGGGGGGCGGGAGCACTTACGAGCAGTACTTC CASSWGGGSTYEQYF
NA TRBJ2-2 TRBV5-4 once TGTGCCAGCAGCTTGGGAGACAAGAACACCGGGGAGCTGTTTTTT CASSLGDKNTGELFF
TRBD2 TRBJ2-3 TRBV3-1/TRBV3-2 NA TGTGCCAGCAGCCCCCGCGTTGTGGCGGGAGGCCCCACAGATACGCAGTATTTT CASSPRVVAGGPTDTQYF
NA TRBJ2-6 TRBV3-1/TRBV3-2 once TGTGCCAGCAGCCAAGATAGGGGCCCTGGGGCCAACGTCCTGACTTTC CASSQDRGPGANVLTF
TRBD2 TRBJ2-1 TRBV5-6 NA TGTGCCAGCAGCACCGGGACTAGCGGGTGGAATGAGCAGTTCTTC CASSTGTSGWNEQFF
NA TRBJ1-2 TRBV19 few TGTGCCAGTAGTACCCTTACCCAGGGAACGAATGGCTACACCTTC CASSTLTQGTNGYTF
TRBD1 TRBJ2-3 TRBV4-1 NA TGCGCCAGCAGACCCGACAGGGGGCGACCAGATACGCAGTATTTT CASRPDRGRPDTQYF